The clone carrying this TCR beta chain occurred a few times. What it binds is not known. With V trimmed by 4 bases and J by 3 bases, 3 bases remained unmatched. The CDR3 spans 14 residues. Germline lookup yields CDR1 MNHEY and CDR2 SMNVEV (reference sequence). Per the study methods: Construction of a distant-metastasis classifier for papillary thyroid cancer relied on CDR3 differences across clinicopathological groups. With MiXCR, TCRdb reprocessed the PCR reads. These V and J calls originate from TCRdb's pipeline instead of the authors' own analysis. The repertoire includes under 50,000 clones, about 26% of them detected once, and approximately 10% sits in the top ten. Thyroid surgery was preceded by no treatment in any patient. This specimen comes from a study of metastatic and nonmetastatic thyroid tumors. As for the study in general: Comparison of repertoires was carried out across blood and tumor or nodule tissue from malignant and benign thyroid patients.

Study-wide results and limits: Compared with benign nodules, malignant thyroid tumors were reported to have significantly higher TCR beta diversity in both blood and tumor.

Sequenced sample: blood. This chain joins TRBV27 and TRBJ2-7; 10 positions match TRBD1. The receptor's source is a male donor with papillary thyroid cancer or a benign thyroid nodule (not recorded which). Some clones in this sample may be carry-over from other donors' samples. The CDR3 nucleotides read TGTGCCAGCAGTTACCGGGACAGGGGCTACGAGCAGTACTTC. Its translation is CASSYRDRGYEQYF.